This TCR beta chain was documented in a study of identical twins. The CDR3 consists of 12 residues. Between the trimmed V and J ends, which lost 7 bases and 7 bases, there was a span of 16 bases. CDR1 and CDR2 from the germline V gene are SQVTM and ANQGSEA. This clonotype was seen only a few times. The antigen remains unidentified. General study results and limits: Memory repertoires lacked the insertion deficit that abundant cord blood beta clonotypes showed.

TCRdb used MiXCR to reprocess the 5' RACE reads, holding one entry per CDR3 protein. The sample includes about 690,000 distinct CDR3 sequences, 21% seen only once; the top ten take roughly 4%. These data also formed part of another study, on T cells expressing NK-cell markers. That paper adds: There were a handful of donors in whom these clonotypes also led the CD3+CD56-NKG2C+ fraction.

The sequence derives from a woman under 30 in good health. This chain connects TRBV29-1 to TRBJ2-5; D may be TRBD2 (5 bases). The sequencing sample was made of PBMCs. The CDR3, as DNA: TGCAGCGCCGGGGTCGGGGAAGGGACCCAGTACTTC. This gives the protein CSAGVGEGTQYF.